The 18 T cell receptor beta chains listed next were all sequenced from one sample in a study of blood T cell repertoires in COVID-19. Assay: immunoSEQ multiplex PCR; the TCRdb copy retains only in-frame clones and omits some. The table records 70,000 to 80,000 clones, 87% of them present only once. Material for sequencing was peripheral blood. The source is a woman between 45 and 60 years old with acute or convalescent COVID-19.

This clone was counted a single time. The genes are TRBV5-1 and TRBJ1-1; the D gene is possibly TRBD1 (6 bases). The ends were cut back, 4 bases at V and 2 bases at J, with 12 bases in the middle. Germline V gene data show CDR1 as SGHRS and CDR2 as YFSETQ. This CDR3 is 14 amino acids long. As DNA, the CDR3 is TGCGCCAGCAGCAACGGACAGCCCAACACTGAAGCTTTCTTT. It specifies CASSNGQPNTEAFF.

This chain uses TRBV4-1 with TRBJ2-7; 9 bases are a match to TRBD1. The CDR3 is made up of 18 amino acids. V gave up 0 bases and J gave up 1 base; unmatched junction bases: 10. CDR1 is MGHRA, CDR2 YSYEKL, per germline. The CDR3 DNA sequence: TGCGCCAGCAGCCAAGATTGGGCCGGGACAGGGATGTCCTACGAGCAGTACTTC. Its protein product is CASSQDWAGTGMSYEQYF.

This rearrangement joins TRBV9 to TRBJ2-3; D possibly corresponds to TRBD2 (6 bases). The V end lost 0 bases, the J end lost 0 bases, and 8 bases lay between the germline ends. This CDR3 contains 15 residues. CDR1 and CDR2 (germline): SGDLS, YYNGEE. CDR3 coding DNA: TGTGCCAGCAGCGTAGATGGGACTAGCACAGATACGCAGTATTTT. Protein sequence: CASSVDGTSTDTQYF.

This chain joins TRBV28 and TRBJ2-5; 13 bases align to TRBD2. J was trimmed by 5 bases and V by 5 bases; bases with no gene match: 5. Germline-derived CDR1 and CDR2 are MDHEN and SYDVKM. CDR3 length: 15 amino acids. The CDR3 region has the DNA TGTGCCAGCAGTCCCGGACTAGCGGGAGTCGAGACCCAGTACTTC. Protein product: CASSPGLAGVETQYF.

The chain employs TRBV5-4 and TRBJ2-7; 8 nucleotides match TRBD2. Germline loops: CDR1 SGHNT, CDR2 YYREEE (reference sequence). V lost 4 bases, J lost 3 bases, and 6 bases stayed unmatched. The CDR3 runs to 14 residues. CDR3 sequence: CASSPGGASYEQYF. In DNA form, the CDR3 reads TGTGCCAGCAGCCCCGGGGGGGCTAGCTACGAGCAGTACTTC.

The chain joins TRBV28 to TRBJ2-3; 9 bases fit TRBD2. This CDR3 has 14 residues. Germline CDR1 and CDR2: MDHEN and SYDVKM. After removal of 6 bases from V and 6 bases from J, the junction contained 7 bases not matched to a gene. The CDR3 spells CASRGREGTDTQYF. In DNA form, the CDR3 reads TGTGCCAGCAGGGGGCGGGAGGGTACCGATACGCAGTATTTT.

This clone counts as medium-sized (0.01 to 0.1%). The chain carries TRBV18 and TRBJ2-7; D possibly corresponds to TRBD2 (6 bases). CDR1 is KGHSH, CDR2 LQKENI, per germline. The CDR3 has 16 amino acids. The V gene lost 3 bases and the J gene lost 3 bases, with 18 bases spanning the gap. CDR3 DNA: TGTGCCAGCTCACCGGAGGGGCCACTAACAGGCTACGAGCAGTACTTC. It yields the protein CASSPEGPLTGYEQYF.

The chain is built from TRBV4-1 and TRBJ2-7, with 9 bases lining up with TRBD1. CDR3 length: 14 residues. Germline CDR1 reads MGHRA; CDR2 reads YSYEKL. The V gene end was trimmed by 5 bases and the J gene end by 6 bases; junction bases not matched to a gene: 8. The CDR3, as DNA: TGCGCCAGCAGCTCAAGCGGGACAGGGATCGAGCAGTACTTC. Amino acids: CASSSSGTGIEQYF.

CDR3 amino acids: CATSLGPGNNSPLHF. The CDR3 DNA reads TGTGCCACCTCATTAGGGCCAGGGAATAATTCACCCCTCCACTTT. The chain uses TRBV7-3 and TRBJ1-6; tentative D call: TRBD1 (5 bases). This CDR3 region has 15 residues. CDR1 and CDR2 from the germline V gene are SGHTA and FQGTGA. Trimming shortened V by 10 bases and J by 5 bases, and 18 bases separated the two germline ends.

This chain links TRBV11-1 with TRBJ2-2; 7 bases map to TRBD2. The CDR3 totals 15 residues. The J segment lost 3 bases and the V segment lost 1 base, leaving 2 bases of the junction unmatched. CDR1 and CDR2 (germline): SGHAT, FQDESV (reference sequence). The CDR3 bases are TGTGCCAGCAGCTTAGGACGGGGGGACACCGGGGAGCTGTTTTTT. It codes for CASSLGRGDTGELFF.

The chain couples TRBV12-5 to TRBJ2-1, with TRBD2 identical over 11 bases. CDR1 LGHNT and CDR2 FRNRAP come from the germline V gene. The V and J ends lost 4 bases and 5 bases, in that order; junction bases with no gene match: 7. The length of the CDR3 is 16 residues. CDR3 loop: CASGSRLAGYHNEQFF. The CDR3 DNA follows: TGTGCTAGTGGTTCCAGACTAGCGGGATACCACAATGAGCAGTTCTTC.

The rearrangement joins TRBV5-5 to TRBJ2-2; weak D call: TRBD1 (6 bases). The V end was cut by 4 bases, the J end by 4 bases, with 20 bases between. The CDR3 runs 17 residues. In germline, CDR1 is SGHKS, CDR2 YYEKEE (reference sequence). CDR3 nucleotide sequence: TGTGCCAGCAGCCCCATAGGTCAGGGGAGTACCACCGGGGAGCTGTTTTTT. Amino acid sequence: CASSPIGQGSTTGELFF.

The chain is built from TRBV28 and TRBJ2-7; the D is unclear. V was cut by 5 bases and J by 0 bases, with 8 bases left in between. Germline CDR1 is MDHEN and CDR2 is SYDVKM. The CDR3 has 13 residues. In DNA form, the CDR3 reads TGTGCCAGCAGTCTTAGTCTCTCCTACGAGCAGTACTTC. Protein: CASSLSLSYEQYF.

The chain couples TRBV5-5 to TRBJ2-3; maybe TRBD2 (7 bases). V lost 0 bases and J lost 4, with 18 bases in between. Germline V CDR1 and CDR2: SGHKS, YYEKEE (reference sequence). CDR3 length equals 17 residues. CDR3 residues: CASSLEPGGGSADTQYF. DNA for the CDR3: TGTGCCAGCAGCTTGGAACCGGGGGGCGGCTCGGCAGATACGCAGTATTTT.

Notes on this clone: Additional DNA sequences in this sample encode the identical CDR3. The chain has TRBV7-2 and TRBJ2-1; D gene uncertain. In germline, CDR1 is SGHTA, CDR2 FQGNSA. The CDR3 is 14 amino acids. V was clipped by 1 base and J by 4 bases, with 8 bases between them. The CDR3 bases are TGTGCCAGCAGCTTAGGTGGCGGTTACAATGAGCAGTTCTTC. Its translation: CASSLGGGYNEQFF.

The CDR3 nucleotides are TGTGCCAGCAGCCAAAACGGAGCGGGCACTGAAGCTTTCTTT. It codes for CASSQNGAGTEAFF. The V gene is TRBV3-1 (or the pseudogene TRBV3-2), the J gene TRBJ1-1; D remains unclear. The germline gives CDR1 LGHDT, CDR2 YNNKEL (reference sequence). This CDR3 comprises 14 residues. V lost 2 bases to trimming and J lost 4 bases, with 11 bases between them.

This clone was seen only a few times. The V and J genes are TRBV20-1 and TRBJ2-2; D is undetermined. There are 9 residues in the CDR3. Per the germline V gene, CDR1 is DFQATT and CDR2 is SNEGSKA (reference sequence). As DNA, the CDR3 is TGCAGGGTGAGCGGGGAGCTGTTTTTT. It specifies CRVSGELFF.

The chain joins TRBV3-1 (or the pseudogene TRBV3-2) to TRBJ2-1; 8 nucleotides align to TRBD2. CDR3 length equals 16 residues. Germline assignment: CDR1 LGHDT and CDR2 YNNKEL (reference sequence). V shed 4 bases and J 7 bases; nucleotides not matched to a gene: 12. The DNA for the CDR3 is TGTGCCAGCAGCCCGGGTACCAGCGGGGGCCGGAATGAGCAGTTCTTC. Amino acids: CASSPGTSGGRNEQFF.